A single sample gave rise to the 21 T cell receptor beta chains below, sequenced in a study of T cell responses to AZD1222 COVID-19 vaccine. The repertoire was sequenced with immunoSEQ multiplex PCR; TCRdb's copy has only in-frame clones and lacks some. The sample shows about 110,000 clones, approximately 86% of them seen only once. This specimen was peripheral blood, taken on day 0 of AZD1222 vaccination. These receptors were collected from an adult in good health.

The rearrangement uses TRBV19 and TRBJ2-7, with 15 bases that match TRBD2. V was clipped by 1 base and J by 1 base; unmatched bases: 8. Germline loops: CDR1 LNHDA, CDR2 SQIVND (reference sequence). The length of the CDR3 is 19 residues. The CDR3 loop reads CASSIVGLAGGNGSYEQYF. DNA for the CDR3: TGTGCCAGTAGTATAGTGGGACTAGCGGGAGGAAACGGATCCTACGAGCAGTACTTC. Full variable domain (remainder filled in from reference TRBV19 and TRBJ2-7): DGGITQSPKYLFRKEGQNVTLSCEQNLNHDAMYWYRQDPGQGLRLIYYSQIVNDFQKGDIAEGYSVSREKKESFPLTVTSAQKNPTAFYLCASSIVGLAGGNGSYEQYFGPGTRLTVT.

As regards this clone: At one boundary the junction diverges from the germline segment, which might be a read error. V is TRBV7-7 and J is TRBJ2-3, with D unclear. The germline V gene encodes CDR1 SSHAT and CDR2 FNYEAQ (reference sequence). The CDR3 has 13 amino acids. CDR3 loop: CASSLGVADTQYF. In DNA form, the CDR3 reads TGTGCTAGCAGCTTAGGTGTCGCAGATACGCAGTATTTT.

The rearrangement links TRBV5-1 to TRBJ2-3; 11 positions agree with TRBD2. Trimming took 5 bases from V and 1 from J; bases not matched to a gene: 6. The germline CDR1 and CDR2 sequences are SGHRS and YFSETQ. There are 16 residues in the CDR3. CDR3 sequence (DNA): TGCGCCAGCAGGTTAACGGGACTAGCGGGCACAGATACGCAGTATTTT. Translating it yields CASRLTGLAGTDTQYF.

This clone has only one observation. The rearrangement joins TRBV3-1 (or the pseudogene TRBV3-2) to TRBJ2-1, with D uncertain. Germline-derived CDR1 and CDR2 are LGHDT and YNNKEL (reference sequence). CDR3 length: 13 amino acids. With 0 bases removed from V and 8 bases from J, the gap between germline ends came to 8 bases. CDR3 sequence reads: CASSQDLIDEQFF. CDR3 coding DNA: TGTGCCAGCAGCCAAGACCTCATCGATGAGCAGTTCTTC.

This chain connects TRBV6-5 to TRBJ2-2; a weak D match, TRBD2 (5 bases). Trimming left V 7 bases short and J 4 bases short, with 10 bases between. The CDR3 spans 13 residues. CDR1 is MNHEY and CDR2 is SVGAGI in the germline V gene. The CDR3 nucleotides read TGTGCCAGCAAAGGGAGCGCCACCGGGGAGCTGTTTTTT. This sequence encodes CASKGSATGELFF.

CDR3 protein: CATSPQARRNTGELFF. In DNA, the CDR3 is TGTGCCACCAGCCCGCAGGCCAGGCGGAACACCGGGGAGCTGTTTTTT. The chain recombines TRBV15 with TRBJ2-2; D remains unclear. V dropped 5 bases and J dropped 1 base, with 14 bases sitting between them. This CDR3 has 16 residues. Germline CDR1 reads LNHNV; CDR2 reads YYDKDF (reference sequence).

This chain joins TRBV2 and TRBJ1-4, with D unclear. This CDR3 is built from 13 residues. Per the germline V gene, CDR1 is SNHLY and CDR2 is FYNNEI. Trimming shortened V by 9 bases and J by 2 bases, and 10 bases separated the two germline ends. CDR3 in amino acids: CARKERTNEKLFF. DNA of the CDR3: TGTGCCAGGAAGGAACGCACTAATGAAAAACTGTTTTTT.

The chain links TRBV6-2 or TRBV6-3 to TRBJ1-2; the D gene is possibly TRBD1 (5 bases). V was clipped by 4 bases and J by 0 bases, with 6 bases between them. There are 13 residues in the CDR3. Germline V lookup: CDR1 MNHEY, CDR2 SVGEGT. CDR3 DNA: TGTGCCAGCAGTTGGGACGCTAACTATGGCTACACCTTC. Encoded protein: CASSWDANYGYTF.

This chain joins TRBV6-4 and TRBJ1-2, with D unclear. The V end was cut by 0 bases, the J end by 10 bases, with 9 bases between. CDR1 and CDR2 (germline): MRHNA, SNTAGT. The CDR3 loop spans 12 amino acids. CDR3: CASSDSRTAYTF. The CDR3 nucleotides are TGTGCCAGCAGTGACTCAAGGACGGCCTACACCTTC.

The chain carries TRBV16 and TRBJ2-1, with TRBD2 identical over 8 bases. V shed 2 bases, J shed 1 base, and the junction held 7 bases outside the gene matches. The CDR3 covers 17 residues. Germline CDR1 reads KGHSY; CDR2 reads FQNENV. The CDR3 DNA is TGTGCCAGCAGCCAAGCTTTAAGCGGGAGTTCCTACAATGAGCAGTTCTTC. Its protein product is CASSQALSGSSYNEQFF.

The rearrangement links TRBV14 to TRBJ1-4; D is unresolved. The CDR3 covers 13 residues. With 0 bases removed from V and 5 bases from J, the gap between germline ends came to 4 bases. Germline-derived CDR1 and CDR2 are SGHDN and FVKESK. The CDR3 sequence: CASSQELNEKLFF. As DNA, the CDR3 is TGTGCCAGCAGCCAAGAGTTAAATGAAAAACTGTTTTTT.

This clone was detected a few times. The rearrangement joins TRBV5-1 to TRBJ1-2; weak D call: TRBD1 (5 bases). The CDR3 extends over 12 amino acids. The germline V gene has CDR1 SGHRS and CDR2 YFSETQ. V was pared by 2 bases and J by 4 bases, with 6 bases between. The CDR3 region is CASSLDSYGYTF. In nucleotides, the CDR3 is TGCGCCAGCAGCTTAGACAGCTATGGCTACACCTTC. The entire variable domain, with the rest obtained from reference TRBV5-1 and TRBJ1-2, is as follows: KAGVTQTPRYLIKTRGQQVTLSCSPISGHRSVSWYQQTPGQGLQFLFEYFSETQRNKGNFPGRFSGRQFSNSRSEMNVSTLELGDSALYLCASSLDSYGYTFGSGTRLTVV.

CDR3 residues: CASTQRGSDTQYF. The CDR3 DNA reads TGTGCCAGCACCCAACGGGGCTCAGATACGCAGTATTTT. The chain links TRBV6-5 to TRBJ2-3; the D call may be TRBD1 or TRBD2 (5 bases each). From germline, CDR1 is MNHEY and CDR2 SVGAGI. This CDR3 is 13 amino acids long. Trimming left V 7 bases short and J 4 bases short, with 12 bases between.

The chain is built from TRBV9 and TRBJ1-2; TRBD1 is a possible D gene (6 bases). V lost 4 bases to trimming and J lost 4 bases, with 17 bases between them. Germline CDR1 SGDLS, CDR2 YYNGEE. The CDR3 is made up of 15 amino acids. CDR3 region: CASSPFQGPGYGYTF. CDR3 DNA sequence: TGTGCCAGCAGCCCCTTTCAGGGGCCGGGCTATGGCTACACCTTC.

The CDR3 is CASSLAGGGLAGIGSTQYF. For the CDR3, the DNA is TGTGCCAGCAGCTTAGCCGGAGGAGGGCTAGCGGGCATCGGCTCGACCCAGTACTTC. This chain links TRBV11-2 with TRBJ2-5; 8 nucleotides align to TRBD2. The junction had 20 bases not matched to a gene; V was cut back by 1 base and J by 7 bases. Germline lookup yields CDR1 SGHAT and CDR2 FQNNGV. This CDR3 is 19 amino acids long.

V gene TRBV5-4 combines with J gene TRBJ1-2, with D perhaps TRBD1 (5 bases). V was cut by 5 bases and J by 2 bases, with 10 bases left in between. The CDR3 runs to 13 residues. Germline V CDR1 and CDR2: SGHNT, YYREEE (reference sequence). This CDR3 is CASRPTVNYGYTF. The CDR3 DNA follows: TGTGCCAGCAGGCCGACAGTAAACTATGGCTACACCTTC. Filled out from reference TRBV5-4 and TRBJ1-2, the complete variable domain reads ETGVTQSPTHLIKTRGQQVTLRCSSQSGHNTVSWYQQALGQGPQFIFQYYREEENGRGNFPPRFSGLQFPNYSSELNVNALELDDSALYLCASRPTVNYGYTFGSGTRLTVV.

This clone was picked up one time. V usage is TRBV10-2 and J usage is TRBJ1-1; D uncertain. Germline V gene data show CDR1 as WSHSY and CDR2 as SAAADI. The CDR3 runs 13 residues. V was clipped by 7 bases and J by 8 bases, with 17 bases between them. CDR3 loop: CASTATTPYEAFF. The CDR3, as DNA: TGCGCCAGCACAGCCACCACCCCCTACGAAGCTTTCTTT.

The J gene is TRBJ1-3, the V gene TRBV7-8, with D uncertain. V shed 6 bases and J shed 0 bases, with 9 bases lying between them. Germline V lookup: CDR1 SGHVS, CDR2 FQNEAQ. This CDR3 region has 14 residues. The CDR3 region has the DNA TGTGCCAGCAGTTTTCTGGACTCTGGAAACACCATATATTTT. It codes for CASSFLDSGNTIYF. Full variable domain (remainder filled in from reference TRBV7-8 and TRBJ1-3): GAGVSQSPRYKVAKRGQDVALRCDPISGHVSLFWYQQALGQGPEFLTYFQNEAQLDKSGLPSDRFFAERPEGSVSTLKIQRTQQEDSAVYLCASSFLDSGNTIYFGEGSWLTVV.

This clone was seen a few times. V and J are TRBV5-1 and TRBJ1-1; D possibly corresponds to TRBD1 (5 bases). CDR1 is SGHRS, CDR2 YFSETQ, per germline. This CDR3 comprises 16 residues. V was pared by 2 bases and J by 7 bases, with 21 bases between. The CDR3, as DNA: TGCGCCAGCAGCTTCCAACGAACCGGGACGGACCGTGAAGCTTTCTTT. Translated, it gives CASSFQRTGTDREAFF.

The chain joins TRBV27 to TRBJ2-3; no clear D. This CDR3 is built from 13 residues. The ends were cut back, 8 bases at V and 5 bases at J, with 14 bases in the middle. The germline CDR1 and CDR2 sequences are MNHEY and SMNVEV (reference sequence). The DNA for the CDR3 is TGTGCCAGCCGTACCCAAAGCCTAGATACGCAGTATTTT. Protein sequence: CASRTQSLDTQYF.

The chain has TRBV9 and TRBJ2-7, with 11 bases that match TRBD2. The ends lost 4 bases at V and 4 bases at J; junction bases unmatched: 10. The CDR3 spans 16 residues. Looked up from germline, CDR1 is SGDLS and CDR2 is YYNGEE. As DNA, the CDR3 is TGTGCCAGCAGCCCCCGACTAGCGGGAAGCCTTTACGAGCAGTACTTC. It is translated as CASSPRLAGSLYEQYF.